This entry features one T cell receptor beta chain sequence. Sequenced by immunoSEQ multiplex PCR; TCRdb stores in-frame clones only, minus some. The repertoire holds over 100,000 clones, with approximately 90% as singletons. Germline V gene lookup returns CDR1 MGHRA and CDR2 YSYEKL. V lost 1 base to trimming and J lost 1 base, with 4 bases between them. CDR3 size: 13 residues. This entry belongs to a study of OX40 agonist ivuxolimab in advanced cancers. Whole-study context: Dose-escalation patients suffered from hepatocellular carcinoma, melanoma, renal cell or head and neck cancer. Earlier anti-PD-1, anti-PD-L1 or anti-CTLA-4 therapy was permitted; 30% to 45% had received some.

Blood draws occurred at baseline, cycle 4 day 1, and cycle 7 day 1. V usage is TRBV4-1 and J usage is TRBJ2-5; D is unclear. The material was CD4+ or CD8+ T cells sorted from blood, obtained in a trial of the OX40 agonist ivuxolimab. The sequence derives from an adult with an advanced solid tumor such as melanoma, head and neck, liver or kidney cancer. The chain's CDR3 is CASSQGSQETQYF. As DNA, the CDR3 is TGCGCCAGCAGCCAAGGGAGCCAAGAGACCCAGTACTTC.